Below are 9 T cell receptor beta chains sequenced from a single sample in a study of memory CD4+ T cells and cytomegalovirus serostatus. Sequenced by immunoSEQ multiplex PCR; TCRdb stores in-frame clones only, minus some. This table holds about 61,000 clones, around 83% found once. Single viable CD3+CD4+CD8-CD45RO+ cells were sorted as the memory CD4+ T cells. The material sequenced was memory CD4+ T cells from blood. The receptors shown here come from an adult in good health and CMV-seronegative.

This chain uses TRBV10-1 with TRBJ1-6; D unclear. The ends were cut back, 0 bases at V and 10 bases at J, with 10 bases in the middle. This CDR3 is built from 14 residues. The germline CDR1 and CDR2 sequences are WNHNN and SYGVQD (reference sequence). The CDR3 DNA sequence: TGCGCCAGCAGTGAGTCGACCGCTCGCTCACCCCTCCACTTT. This codes for CASSESTARSPLHF.

The DNA for the CDR3 is TGTGCCTGGACTAGGGGGGTGAACACTGAAGCTTTCTTT. It translates to CAWTRGVNTEAFF. The chain uses TRBV30 and TRBJ1-1; possibly TRBD1 for D (6 bases). Germline V gene sequence: CDR1 GTSNPN, CDR2 SVGIG (reference sequence). CDR3 length: 13 amino acids. Trimming shortened V by 4 bases and J by 0 bases, and 9 bases separated the two germline ends.

V gene TRBV14 combines with J gene TRBJ1-1, with 9 bases that match TRBD1. Germline lookup yields CDR1 SGHDN and CDR2 FVKESK. After removal of 4 bases from V and 7 bases from J, the junction contained 10 bases not matched to a gene. This CDR3 contains 15 residues. CDR3 bases: TGTGCCAGCAGCCGGGACAGGGTCGGTCGAGGTGAAGCTTTCTTT. It codes for CASSRDRVGRGEAFF.

The chain uses TRBV9 and TRBJ2-2, with D possibly being TRBD1 (6 bases). CDR1 and CDR2 (germline): SGDLS, YYNGEE. Trimming left V 0 bases short and J 3 bases short, with 12 bases between. This CDR3 is built from 16 residues. The CDR3 here is CASSVGRGGYTGELFF. CDR3 in DNA: TGTGCCAGCAGCGTAGGTCGTGGGGGCTACACCGGGGAGCTGTTTTTT.

The chain carries TRBV5-6 and TRBJ1-6; no reliable D call. CDR1 and CDR2 from the germline V gene are SGHDT and YYEEEE. V lost 0 bases to trimming and J lost 8 bases, with 9 bases between them. This CDR3 has 14 amino acids. CDR3 nucleotides: TGTGCCAGCAGCTTGGCAGAACCCCATTCACCCCTCCACTTT. This translates into CASSLAEPHSPLHF.

The genes are TRBV5-1 and TRBJ2-7; 11 bases match TRBD1. This CDR3 spans 14 amino acids. With 4 bases clipped from V and 2 bases from J, the junction kept 2 bases outside the gene matches. Germline V gene data show CDR1 as SGHRS and CDR2 as YFSETQ. The CDR3: CASSVDRGPYEQYF. CDR3 nucleotides: TGCGCCAGCAGCGTGGACAGGGGGCCCTACGAGCAGTACTTC.

This clone was counted once. This rearrangement joins TRBV7-9 to TRBJ2-2; D tentatively reads TRBD1 or TRBD2 (5 bases each). The CDR3 consists of 15 residues. Germline V CDR1 and CDR2: SEHNR, FQNEAQ (reference sequence). Trimming removed 5 bases from V and 4 bases from J, with 14 bases in between. The CDR3 nucleotides read TGTGCCAGCAGCCCTCTCGGGGCTGGCACCGGGGAGCTGTTTTTT. This encodes CASSPLGAGTGELFF.

The chain employs TRBV27 and TRBJ1-2; possible D gene TRBD1, 6 bases. In germline, CDR1 is MNHEY, CDR2 SMNVEV (reference sequence). The CDR3 runs 13 residues. With 11 bases removed from V and 2 bases from J, the gap between germline ends came to 15 bases. This CDR3 reads CACGQGPNYGYTF. Here the CDR3 DNA reads TGTGCCTGTGGGCAGGGGCCAAACTATGGCTACACCTTC.

The chain has TRBV7-6 and TRBJ2-7; tentative D call: TRBD1 (7 bases). The V and J ends lost 5 bases and 3 bases respectively, with 11 bases between them. The CDR3 extends over 13 amino acids. Germline CDR1 reads SGHVS; CDR2 reads FNYEAQ. The CDR3: CASSRGTDYEQYF. CDR3 DNA: TGTGCCAGCAGCCGCGGGACAGACTACGAGCAGTACTTC. Looking up the rest from reference TRBV7-6 and TRBJ2-7 gives the full variable domain: GAGVSQSPRYKVTKRGQDVALRCDPISGHVSLYWYRQALGQGPEFLTYFNYEAQQDKSGLPNDRFSAERPEGSISTLTIQRTEQRDSAMYRCASSRGTDYEQYFGPGTRLTVT.